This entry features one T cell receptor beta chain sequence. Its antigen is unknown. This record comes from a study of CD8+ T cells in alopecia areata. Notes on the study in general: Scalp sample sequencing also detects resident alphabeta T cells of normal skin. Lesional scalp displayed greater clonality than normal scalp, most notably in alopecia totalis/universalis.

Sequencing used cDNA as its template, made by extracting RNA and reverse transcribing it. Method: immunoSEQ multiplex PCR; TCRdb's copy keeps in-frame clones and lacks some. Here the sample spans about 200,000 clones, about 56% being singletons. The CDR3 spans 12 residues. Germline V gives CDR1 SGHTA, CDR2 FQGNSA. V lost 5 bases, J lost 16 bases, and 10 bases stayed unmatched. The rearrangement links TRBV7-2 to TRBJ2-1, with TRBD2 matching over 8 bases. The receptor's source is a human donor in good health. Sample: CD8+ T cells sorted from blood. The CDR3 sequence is CASSPKGLGNFF. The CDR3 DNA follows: TGTGCCAGCAGCCCTAAGGGACTAGGGAACTTCTTC.